The sequence of this T cell receptor (beta chain) was determined in a study of blood T cell repertoires in COVID-19. Across the whole study: Researchers got acute and convalescent COVID-19 samples from the United States, Italy and Spain. The cDNA or gDNA used as material had been derived from T cells, B-cell-depleted T cells, or PBMCs.

Germline CDR1 is MNHEY and CDR2 is SMNVEV (reference sequence). The CDR3 is made up of 15 amino acids. V dropped 6 bases and J dropped 3; count of bases not matched to a gene: 6. In the study's own analysis: Amplification of reference gene primers provided the estimated nucleated cell counts. Repertoires were generated with immunoSEQ multiplex PCR, while TCRdb's copy carries only in-frame clones and drops some. The V and J calls and clone size are taken from that table; D and trimming were inferred from the DNA. The data contain 100,000 or so clones, around four fifths of them singletons. This chain uses TRBV27 with TRBJ1-5; 9 nucleotides agree with TRBD1. The sample comprised peripheral blood. The TCR was taken from a man aged 65-85 years with active or convalescent COVID-19. For the CDR3, the DNA is TGTGCCAGCAGGCCACAGGGGGCAAACAATCAGCCCCAGCATTTT. Amino acids: CASRPQGANNQPQHF.